The 32 T cell receptor beta chains given below trace back to one sample, sequenced in a study of T cell responses to AZD1222 COVID-19 vaccine (dated by TCRdb to 2020 to 2022). What the time point label conveys for this sample: baseline before first vaccination. The library was made by the immunoSEQ multiplex PCR assay. The table was pulled from immuneACCESS by TCRdb, which kept in-frame rearrangements only. Such tables lose some clones; where checked, under half of the loss comes from unresolved V genes, and the rest has no known cause. The sample table holds about 150,000 clones, of which less than 90% were seen once. 2.5% to 4% of the sample belongs to the ten largest clones. The specimen comprised peripheral blood, sampled on day 0 of AZD1222 vaccination. These receptors were obtained from an adult in good health.

The V and J genes are TRBV9 and TRBJ1-1; 7 bases agree with TRBD1. V was clipped by 3 bases and J by 7 bases; unmatched bases: 12. Germline V gene sequence: CDR1 SGDLS, CDR2 YYNGEE. This CDR3 comprises 15 residues. In nucleotides, the CDR3 is TGTGCCAGCAGCGCGAGACAGGGTATGGGGGGTGAAGCTTTCTTT. Its translation is CASSARQGMGGEAFF.

This rearrangement joins TRBV3-1 (or the pseudogene TRBV3-2) to TRBJ1-4; D remains unclear. CDR3 size: 13 residues. CDR1 and CDR2 (germline): LGHDT, YNNKEL (reference sequence). The ends were cut back, 3 bases at V and 8 bases at J, with 10 bases in the middle. CDR3: CASSQLPGEKLFF. CDR3 bases: TGTGCCAGCAGCCAGCTTCCCGGCGAAAAACTGTTTTTT.

This chain connects TRBV18 to TRBJ2-6; TRBD1 matches 9 bases. V shed 3 bases and J 0 bases; nucleotides not matched to a gene: 3. Germline V gene data show CDR1 as KGHSH and CDR2 as LQKENI. This CDR3 comprises 17 residues. As DNA, the CDR3 is TGTGCCAGCTCACCGGGGACAGGGAGCTCTGGGGCCAACGTCCTGACTTTC. It specifies CASSPGTGSSGANVLTF.

The rearrangement uses TRBV12-3 or TRBV12-4 and TRBJ2-7, with no clear D. Trimming removed 4 bases at V and 4 bases at J, with 5 bases between. The CDR3 runs 11 residues. DNA of the CDR3: TGTGCCAGCAGTTCAATTTACGAGCAGTACTTC. The encoded protein is CASSSIYEQYF.

This chain connects TRBV19 to TRBJ2-7, with D uncertain. CDR3 size: 12 residues. The germline V and J ends were trimmed by 1 base and 4 bases, with 5 bases remaining between them. CDR1 and CDR2 (germline): LNHDA, SQIVND (reference sequence). For the CDR3, the DNA is TGTGCCAGTAGTATAGTAGGGTACGAGCAGTACTTC. Translated, it gives CASSIVGYEQYF.

In this sample, this clone turned up many times. The chain combines TRBV7-8 with TRBJ1-1, with 10 positions matching TRBD1. CDR1 SGHVS and CDR2 FQNEAQ come from the germline V gene. The CDR3 has 14 amino acids. After removal of 1 base from V and 4 bases from J, the junction contained 0 bases not matched to a gene. The CDR3 bases are TGTGCCAGCAGCTTAGGGGACAGGGGCACTGAAGCTTTCTTT. It is translated as CASSLGDRGTEAFF.

The V and J genes are TRBV2 and TRBJ2-3, with unresolved D. CDR1 is SNHLY, CDR2 FYNNEI, per germline. This CDR3 spans 10 amino acids. Trimming removed 8 bases at V and 6 bases at J, with 6 bases between. The DNA for the CDR3 is TGTGCCAGCTCGGTGGATACGCAGTATTTT. Its protein product is CASSVDTQYF.

The J gene is TRBJ1-6, the V gene TRBV18; 9 bases match TRBD1. Germline values: CDR1 KGHSH, CDR2 LQKENI. The CDR3 runs to 16 residues. V shed 3 bases and J 8 bases; nucleotides not matched to a gene: 8. The CDR3 coding sequence is TGTGCCAGCTCACCGACTTCGGACAGGGGATATTCACCCCTCCACTTT. Residues: CASSPTSDRGYSPLHF.

The CDR3 nucleotides read TGTGCCAGCAGAACCCGACAGGGAGAAGATGGCTACACCTTC. Translating gives CASRTRQGEDGYTF. V usage is TRBV6-5 and J usage is TRBJ1-2, with 7 bases lining up with TRBD1. CDR3 length: 14 residues. Losses at the gene ends were 6 bases for V and 6 bases for J; bases not matched to a gene: 10. Germline values: CDR1 MNHEY, CDR2 SVGAGI.

This sequence joins TRBV10-3 and TRBJ2-3; 7 nucleotides agree with TRBD2. J was trimmed by 0 bases and V by 2 bases; bases with no gene match: 5. The length of the CDR3 is 16 residues. The germline CDR1 and CDR2 sequences are ENHRY and SYGVKD. CDR3 sequence (DNA): TGTGCCATCAGTGAGCTGGTGGGGGGGAGCACAGATACGCAGTATTTT. Translation: CAISELVGGSTDTQYF.

This chain links TRBV7-2 with TRBJ2-7, with 11 nucleotides matching TRBD2. This CDR3 is 14 amino acids long. CDR1 and CDR2 from the germline V gene are SGHTA and FQGNSA. Unmatched junction bases numbered 2, after V lost 1 base and J lost 6 bases. The CDR3 nucleotides read TGTGCCAGCAGCTTAGTAGCGGGGGGGACCGAGCAGTACTTC. This translates into CASSLVAGGTEQYF.

The gene calls are TRBV10-2 and TRBJ1-5; D uncertain. This CDR3 comprises 15 residues. Trimming removed 0 bases at V and 0 bases at J, with 6 bases between. Germline lookup yields CDR1 WSHSY and CDR2 SAAADI. The CDR3 loop is CASSESKGSNQPQHF. The CDR3 coding sequence is TGCGCCAGCAGTGAGTCCAAGGGTAGCAATCAGCCCCAGCATTTT.

The chain employs TRBV7-2 and TRBJ1-3; D might be TRBD1 (5 bases). V lost 1 base, J lost 2 bases, and 6 bases lay in between. Germline assignment: CDR1 SGHTA and CDR2 FQGNSA. The CDR3 is made up of 14 amino acids. CDR3 nucleotide sequence: TGTGCCAGCAGCTTAGGCAGGGCTGGAAACACCATATATTTT. This translates into CASSLGRAGNTIYF. Combining the CDR3 with reference TRBV7-2 and TRBJ1-3 gives the whole variable domain GAGVSQSPSNKVTEKGKDVELRCDPISGHTALYWYRQSLGQGLEFLIYFQGNSAPDKSGLPSDRFSAERTGGSVSTLTIQRTQQEDSAVYLCASSLGRAGNTIYFGEGSWLTVV.

V usage is TRBV11-2 and J usage is TRBJ2-5, with D possibly being TRBD1 or TRBD2 (6 bases each). V was cut by 7 bases and J by 3 bases, with 18 bases left in between. CDR1 SGHAT and CDR2 FQNNGV come from the germline V gene. The CDR3 is 15 residues long. This CDR3 reads CASTLGGRGKETQYF. The CDR3 region has the DNA TGTGCCAGCACCTTGGGGGGCAGGGGCAAAGAGACCCAGTACTTC.

J is TRBJ2-2 and V is TRBV18; 8 nucleotides match TRBD1. The junction had 8 bases not matched to a gene; V was cut back by 4 bases and J by 4 bases. Germline CDR1 is KGHSH and CDR2 is LQKENI. The CDR3 has 16 amino acids. CDR3 in amino acids: CASSRRQGSSTGELFF. CDR3 coding DNA: TGTGCCAGCTCACGACGACAGGGGAGCAGCACCGGGGAGCTGTTTTTT.

The chain links TRBV3-1 (or the pseudogene TRBV3-2) to TRBJ1-2; 8 bases match TRBD1. Germline values: CDR1 LGHDT, CDR2 YNNKEL (reference sequence). This CDR3 comprises 16 residues. Trimming cost V 2 bases and J 3 bases; bases outside gene matches: 8. The CDR3 here is CASSQRTGIPHYGYTF. CDR3 nucleotides: TGTGCCAGCAGCCAAAGGACAGGGATACCCCACTATGGCTACACCTTC.

This chain joins TRBV7-8 and TRBJ2-1; perhaps TRBD1 as D (7 bases). Trimming took off 3 bases at V and 5 bases at J, with 17 bases between the two ends. The germline V gene has CDR1 SGHVS and CDR2 FQNEAQ. CDR3 size: 16 residues. The CDR3 reads CASSFRGTAYDNEQFF. CDR3 in DNA: TGTGCCAGCAGCTTTCGCGGGACAGCCTACGACAATGAGCAGTTCTTC.

This chain connects TRBV5-6 to TRBJ1-2; the D is unclear. Trimming shortened V by 4 bases and J by 5 bases, and 9 bases separated the two germline ends. CDR3 length: 12 amino acids. The V gene's germline CDR1 is SGHDT and CDR2 YYEEEE. Written as DNA, the CDR3 is TGTGCCAGCAGCACCCAGACTTATGGCTACACCTTC. Residues: CASSTQTYGYTF.

This clone was recorded a few times. This chain connects TRBV29-1 to TRBJ2-3; D is ambiguous. The CDR3 is 13 amino acids. V was shortened by 7 bases and J by 5 bases, with 16 bases between the two germline ends. Germline CDR1 SQVTM, CDR2 ANQGSEA. CDR3 in amino acids: CSAYTGHGDTQYF. The CDR3 DNA reads as TGCAGCGCCTACACCGGGCATGGAGATACGCAGTATTTT.

The gene calls are TRBV11-3 and TRBJ1-6, with TRBD1 matching 7 bases. Germline trimming cut 5 bases from V and 8 bases from J; bases unmatched to any gene: 3. Per germline, CDR1 SGHNT and CDR2 YENEEA. The CDR3 consists of 13 residues. The CDR3 sequence: CASSPGQDSPLHF. Written as DNA, the CDR3 is TGTGCCAGCAGCCCCGGACAGGATTCACCCCTCCACTTT.

This chain joins TRBV10-3 and TRBJ1-1; TRBD1 aligns across 8 bases. Germline loops: CDR1 ENHRY, CDR2 SYGVKD. V trimming: 10 bases; J trimming: 6 bases; junction bases outside the gene matches: 4. There are 11 residues in the CDR3. CDR3 amino acids: CATGQASEAFF. The CDR3, as DNA: TGTGCCACGGGACAGGCCTCTGAAGCTTTCTTT.

CDR3 sequence (DNA): TGTGCCAGCAGCTCATCGGGGCACCAAGAGACCCAGTACTTC. It specifies CASSSSGHQETQYF. The chain links TRBV7-2 to TRBJ2-5, with D possibly being TRBD1 or TRBD2 (5 bases each). In germline, CDR1 is SGHTA, CDR2 FQGNSA. CDR3 size: 14 residues. V lost 4 bases, J lost 0 bases, and 9 bases lay in between.

V usage is TRBV2 and J usage is TRBJ2-5; weak D call: TRBD1 (6 bases). The length of the CDR3 is 14 residues. Germline V gene lookup returns CDR1 SNHLY and CDR2 FYNNEI. The ends were cut back, 4 bases at V and 5 bases at J, with 14 bases in the middle. The CDR3 reads CASSGLSQGETQYF. CDR3 DNA: TGTGCCAGCAGTGGTCTATCCCAGGGGGAGACCCAGTACTTC.

The rearrangement joins TRBV6-6 to TRBJ1-5, with TRBD1 as a possible D gene (5 bases). The CDR3 contains 15 residues. Germline V gene lookup returns CDR1 MNHNY and CDR2 SVGAGI (reference sequence). V was trimmed by 0 bases and J by 7 bases, leaving 13 bases between them. The CDR3 region has the DNA TGTGCCAGCAGTTACTCGGGGAAGGGGCGCCAGCCCCAGCATTTT. Translated: CASSYSGKGRQPQHF.

Here the CDR3 DNA reads TGCGCCAGCAGCCAAGATATATTCGGGGGCATCTCCTACGAGCAGTACTTC. Protein: CASSQDIFGGISYEQYF. V and J are TRBV4-3 and TRBJ2-7; either TRBD1 or TRBD2 may supply D (6 bases each). The CDR3 is 17 residues long. With 0 bases removed from V and 0 bases from J, the gap between germline ends came to 15 bases. Germline-derived CDR1 and CDR2 are LGHNA and YSLEER.

This clone has a single count. The chain couples TRBV7-2 to TRBJ1-1; D is perhaps TRBD1 (6 bases). Germline CDR1 is SGHTA and CDR2 is FQGNSA. V dropped 5 bases and J dropped 1 base, with 8 bases sitting between them. The CDR3 runs to 13 residues. The DNA for the CDR3 is TGTGCCAGCAGCAACAGGGCGAACACTGAAGCTTTCTTT. Amino acid sequence: CASSNRANTEAFF.

This clone was detected once. CDR3: CASSYVGGYTF. The CDR3 DNA reads as TGTGCCAGCAGTTACGTGGGCGGCTACACCTTC. The rearrangement uses TRBV6-2 or TRBV6-3 and TRBJ1-2, with unresolved D. Germline CDR1 and CDR2: MNHEY and SVGEGT. Trimming took off 2 bases at V and 8 bases at J, with 6 bases between the two ends. The CDR3 runs 11 residues.

V gene TRBV11-3 combines with J gene TRBJ1-2, with D uncertain. The germline V and J ends were trimmed by 3 bases and 5 bases, with 4 bases remaining between them. The CDR3 has 11 residues. The germline V gene has CDR1 SGHNT and CDR2 YENEEA. The CDR3 DNA is TGTGCCAGCAGCTTGTATTATGGCTACACCTTC. This gives the protein CASSLYYGYTF.

This clone was seen once. The genes are TRBV9 and TRBJ1-2; D is undetermined. V lost 4 bases to trimming and J lost 0 bases, with 13 bases between them. The germline V gene encodes CDR1 SGDLS and CDR2 YYNGEE. This CDR3 has 15 amino acids. In nucleotides, the CDR3 is TGTGCCAGCAGCCTCTCCGATGGCGCTAACTATGGCTACACCTTC. This gives the protein CASSLSDGANYGYTF.

The chain employs TRBV29-1 and TRBJ1-5; D gene unclear. This CDR3 region has 14 residues. Per germline, CDR1 SQVTM and CDR2 ANQGSEA. V lost 6 bases to trimming and J lost 0 bases, with 12 bases between them. In DNA form, the CDR3 reads TGCAGCGTCTTGGACCTTTATAGCAATCAGCCCCAGCATTTT. Protein product: CSVLDLYSNQPQHF.

V gene TRBV28 combines with J gene TRBJ1-2; 12 nucleotides align to TRBD1. The V gene end was trimmed by 3 bases and the J gene end by 5 bases; junction bases not matched to a gene: 4. This CDR3 is built from 15 residues. Per the germline V gene, CDR1 is MDHEN and CDR2 is SYDVKM. CDR3 DNA sequence: TGTGCCAGCAGTTTCGGGACAGGGGGCTGGTATGGCTACACCTTC. It codes for CASSFGTGGWYGYTF.

The chain is built from TRBV9 and TRBJ2-5; weak D call: TRBD1 (6 bases). This CDR3 has 15 amino acids. Trimming took 0 bases from V and 5 from J, leaving 14 bases between them. Per the germline V gene, CDR1 is SGDLS and CDR2 is YYNGEE. DNA of the CDR3: TGTGCCAGCAGCGTAGCCCCAGGGGCAATGGAGACCCAGTACTTC. Amino acid sequence: CASSVAPGAMETQYF. The entire variable domain, with the rest obtained from reference TRBV9 and TRBJ2-5, is as follows: DSGVTQTPKHLITATGQRVTLRCSPRSGDLSVYWYQQSLDQGLQFLIQYYNGEERAKGNILERFSAQQFPDLHSELNLSSLELGDSALYFCASSVAPGAMETQYFGPGTRLLVL.